This T cell receptor beta chain appears in the sequencing data of a study of cytomegalovirus exposure and HLA in healthy donors (TCRdb year 2017). With regard to the full study: In an earlier analysis of 587 of the donors, 250 to 350 Gb of sequence data and approximately 100 million unique TCR beta sequences from roughly 180 million T cells were reported. About 300 gigabases of sequencing data and tens of millions of unique TCR sequences were included in an early release covering about 700 HLA-typed donors. Of the approximately 370 genotyped donors, 65% to 90% were placed in the genetic ancestry cluster associated with self-reported Caucasian donors. The study was designed to test whether signatures of past pathogen exposure could be identified by cataloging public T cell receptors. The study profiled the T cell repertoires of about 720 subjects by immunosequencing and related them to cytomegalovirus serostatus. A separate validation cohort of 100 to 150 different subjects was used in addition to the approximately 670-subject first cohort. To predict cytomegalovirus infection status, the study combined high-throughput TCR immunosequencing, statistical association of individual TCRs with disease status, and machine learning. In a later analysis, previously published TCR beta repertoires from 600 to 850 donors were re-analyzed and high-resolution HLA genotyping was added so that TCR occurrence patterns could be studied. Rather than drawing on any new phenotypic data, the later analysis identified candidate immune exposures from TCR beta sequences and the way those sequences occurred across donors. In an earlier analysis of over 550 of the donors, high-throughput TCR beta sequencing was used to judge whether each TCR beta V gene segment behaved as functional or pseudogenic. Alongside the repertoire data, information on donor age, sex, ethnicity and CMV serostatus was compiled. Genome-wide SNP genotypes for about three fifths of the roughly 670 donors were used in a later genetic analysis, which treated that subset as a discovery cohort. All discovery cohort repertoires had been generated on a single sequencing platform. HLA typing covered class I and class II loci at four-digit resolution. Typing coverage varied by locus: roughly 629-640 donors for A, B, C, DRB1 and DQB1; under 550 for DQA1; more than 600 for DPA1; 450 to 480 for DPB1. Five DR-DQ haplotypes were handled as single units for association and clustering because linkage in the cohort was strong. Among almost 400 genotyped donors of the cohort, an average of approximately 230,000 unique TCR beta nucleotide sequences were sequenced per donor, roughly 18% of them non-productive. Overall results and qualifications from the work: A total of roughly 160 TCR beta chains were listed by the study as associated with cytomegalovirus. Because counts were too low, around 18 rarely observed V segments, including chromosome 9 orphons, were left out of the earlier analysis of some 600 of the donors. According to a later analysis, TCR association rates differed among HLA loci, with DRB1 alleles showing the most associated TCRs and HLA-C alleles showing the fewest. This cohort had only TCR beta chains sequenced, and the lack of alpha or paired-chain data limited which features could be detected. Several of the top co-occurrence clusters appeared to be linked to parvovirus B19, influenza, CMV and Epstein-Barr virus, according to a later analysis. The authors suggested that the approach could potentially be generalized to other disease states and immunological phenotypes. In vitro tests confirmed that a few of the cytomegalovirus-associated TCR beta chains recognize cytomegalovirus antigens. According to a later genetic analysis, donors in an Asian-associated ancestry cluster had fewer N-insertions in productive TCRs than the approximately 630-donor mean. In a later analysis, HLA-associated TCR beta chains were found to be more clonally expanded and to have lower generation probabilities than equally common non-associated chains. Some IMGT-functional V segments, including TRBV6-2 and TRBV6-3, could not be told apart with the 87-base-pair reads, so those segments were excluded. The only immune exposure information available for the cohort was CMV serostatus. In both the original and validation cohorts, the classifier was reported to diagnose cytomegalovirus status with high specificity and sensitivity. Strong co-occurrence of HLA alleles, especially DR and DQ, made assigning TCR associations to individual alleles difficult. In an earlier analysis of 587 of the donors, most TCR beta V segments were observed in productive rearrangements about 90% or about 30% of the time, broadly matching IMGT annotations. Because HLA typing was missing for some donors at each locus, association tests included only the typed subset. A further reported finding was that TCR beta sequences accurately predicted the HLA-A and HLA-B alleles for most subjects in the first cohort. A later analysis found that most CMV-associated TCR beta chains appeared HLA-restricted, with HLA associations seemingly driven largely by CMV exposure. A later genetic analysis associated a missense DCLRE1C variant with V-gene and J-gene trimming of TCR beta chains, and an independent cohort replicated the association. While some public TCRs were present in many individuals, most TCR sequences turned up only very rarely across donors. The sequencing pipeline was judged likely to have produced a cluster of highly shared sequence variants as a technical artifact. In a later analysis, 16,951 TCR beta sequences were associated with specific HLA alleles at a false discovery rate of 0.05. The presence/absence analyses assumed that sequencing depth was roughly uniform across donors, and that assumption may not be true. Correlated functional status among segregating V segments might be attributable to linkage disequilibrium, but an unknown experimental factor could not be ruled out.

The cohort consisted of 666 healthy bone marrow donors. All cohort members were sampled while nominally healthy, although unrecorded immune exposures were likely present. The donor was CMV seropositive and was included in the group of about 290 seropositive cohort members. A peripheral blood sample was collected from each donor, and TCR beta sequencing was performed on peripheral blood mononuclear cells. Genomic DNA extraction from the blood cell samples was performed with the Qiagen DNeasy Blood Extraction Kit. This clone has just a few counts. Which antigen it targets is not known. No base qualities exist here, and no much larger clone lies one base off it. The method behind the library was the immunoSEQ multiplex PCR assay. For the multiplex PCR, a mixture combining 60 forward primers for TCR Vbeta segments and 13 reverse primers for TCR Jbeta segments was used. Amplification of the CDR3 region of rearranged TCR beta genes was performed with a multiplex PCR assay on genomic DNA. On the Illumina HiSeq System, the amplified TCR beta libraries were sequenced as 87-base-pair reads. The paper's data handling went like this. In a later analysis, some 80 million unique TCR beta chains were counted across the roughly 670 repertoires, and roughly 10 million of these chains were shared by at least two donors. A nearest-neighbor algorithm error-corrected the raw reads and collapsed the reads into unique sequences, merging closely related sequences to remove PCR and sequencing errors. CDR3 sequences were aligned to IMGT reference sequences to assign V, D and J gene segments. For a sequence to be retained, a match of at least six nucleotides to both a V gene segment and a J gene segment was required. A rearrangement was called productive if the CDR3 had no stop codons and remained in frame with V and J, and every other rearrangement was called non-productive. Following IMGT convention, CDR3 was defined as the stretch from the second conserved V-encoded cysteine to the conserved J-encoded phenylalanine. The earlier analysis of some 550 of the donors excluded any sequence lacking an unambiguous match to a single V gene segment. An earlier analysis of a few hundred of the donors called V segments functional above 56.7% productive rearrangements and segregating when the between-donor standard deviation exceeded 5%. To diagnose cytomegalovirus status from the catalog of TCR beta chain sequences, a statistical classification framework was built. V and J gene assignment, in a later analysis, came from comparing TCR nucleotide sequences with IMGT/GENE-DB human TR gene sequences. In a later analysis, CDR3 sequences and most-parsimonious VDJ recombination scenarios were assigned using the TCRdist pipeline. In a later analysis, each TCR beta chain was defined by its CDR3 amino acid sequence together with its V-gene family, and reads lacking a unique V-gene family were excluded. To address suspected cross-contamination and a sequencing artifact, a later analysis removed roughly 580 highly shared, low-generation-probability nucleotide sequences. In a later analysis, a clonal expansion index was calculated for each public chain from normalized within-repertoire ranks of inferred template counts. A later analysis computed generation probabilities with a VDJ recombination model fitted to out-of-frame rearrangements, and checked the results against IGoR. A later analysis scored TCR-TCR, TCR-HLA and TCR-CMV co-occurrence with hypergeometric tests, applying a repertoire-size bias correction to TCR pairs. In a later analysis, false discovery rates were estimated by permuting HLA or CMV assignments 20 times. A later analysis grouped co-occurring TCRs with DBSCAN, adding TCRdist sequence similarity when clustering within HLA-allele-positive subsets. Co-occurrence clustering excluded repertoires with fewer than 30,000 or more than 120,000 public chains, plus five with anomalous nucleotide sharing. TCRdb re-hosts the immuneACCESS table, in-frame sequences only. Its copies lack some clones; in the studies checked, an unresolved V gene accounts for under half of them, and the cause for the rest is not known. The DNA was the basis for D and trimming; V, J and clone size are from that table. The sample profile shows 55,000 to 65,000 clones; around three quarters of them were found once. The ten largest clones add up to more than 3% of the sample.

Sequences SGHVS (CDR1) and FQNEAQ (CDR2) are obtained from the germline V gene. Its CDR3 holds 19 amino acids, cysteine through phenylalanine. Only CDR3 DNA is held: 57 bases, read in frame from base 1. V lost 5 bases and J lost 0 bases, and the count of bases not matched to a germline gene is 9. Specimen: PBMCs. The chain links TRBV7-8 with TRBJ2-3, with TRBD2 matching 15 junction bases. The TCR comes from a woman between 40 and 50 years old in good health and CMV-seropositive. The CDR3 in this case is CASSQRTSGGVLSTDTQYF. The DNA sequence is TGTGCCAGCAGCCAGAGGACTAGCGGGGGGGTTCTCAGCACAGATACGCAGTATTTT.